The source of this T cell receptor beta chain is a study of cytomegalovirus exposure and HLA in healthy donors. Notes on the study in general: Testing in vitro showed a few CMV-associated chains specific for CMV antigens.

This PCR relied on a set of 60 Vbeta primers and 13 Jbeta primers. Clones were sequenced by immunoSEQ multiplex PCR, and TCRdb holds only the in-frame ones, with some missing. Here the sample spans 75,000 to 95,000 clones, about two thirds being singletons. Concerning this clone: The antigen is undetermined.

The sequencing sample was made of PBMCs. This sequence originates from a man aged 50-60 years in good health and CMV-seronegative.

The CDR3 DNA sequence: TGTGCCAGCAGGCAGGGGGACGGGGAGCTGTTTTTT. It codes for CASRQGDGELFF. V is TRBV9 and J is TRBJ2-2; 7 nucleotides align to TRBD1. This CDR3 is 12 amino acids long. From germline, CDR1 is SGDLS and CDR2 YYNGEE. Germline trimming cut 5 bases from V and 7 bases from J; bases unmatched to any gene: 2.